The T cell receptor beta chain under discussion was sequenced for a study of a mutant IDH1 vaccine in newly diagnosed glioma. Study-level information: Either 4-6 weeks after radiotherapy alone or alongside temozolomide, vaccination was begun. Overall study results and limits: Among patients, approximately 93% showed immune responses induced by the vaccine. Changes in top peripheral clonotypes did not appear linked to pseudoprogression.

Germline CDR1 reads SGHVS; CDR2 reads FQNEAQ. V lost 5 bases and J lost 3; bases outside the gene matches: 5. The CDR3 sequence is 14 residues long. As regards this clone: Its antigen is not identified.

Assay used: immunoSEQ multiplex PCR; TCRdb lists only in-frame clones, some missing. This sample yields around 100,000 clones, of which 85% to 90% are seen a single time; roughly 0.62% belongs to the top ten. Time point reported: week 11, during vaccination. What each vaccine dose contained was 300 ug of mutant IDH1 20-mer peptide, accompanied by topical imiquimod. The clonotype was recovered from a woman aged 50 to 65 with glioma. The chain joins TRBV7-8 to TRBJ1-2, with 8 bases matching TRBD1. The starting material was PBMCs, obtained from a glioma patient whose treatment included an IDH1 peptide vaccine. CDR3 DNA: TGTGCCAGCAGCCCCCGGACAGGGTACTATGGCTACACCTTC. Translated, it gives CASSPRTGYYGYTF.